These 4 T cell receptor beta chains share one sample of origin, sequenced in a study of cytomegalovirus exposure and HLA in healthy donors. Researchers ran the PCR with 60 Vbeta and 13 Jbeta primers. Sequenced by immunoSEQ multiplex PCR; TCRdb stores in-frame clones only, minus some. The sample contains some 150,000 clones, under 10% of which appear only once. Sequenced input: PBMCs. The source of these receptors is a woman between 40 and 55 years old in good health and CMV-seropositive.

In its sample, this clone was seen a few times. The chain links TRBV6-6 to TRBJ1-2, with 8 bases identical to TRBD1. Trimming cost V 5 bases and J 0 bases; bases outside gene matches: 2. CDR3 size: 14 residues. Per germline, CDR1 MNHNY and CDR2 SVGAGI (reference sequence). Here the CDR3 reads CASSDRGANYGYTF. The DNA of the CDR3 is TGTGCCAGCAGTGACAGGGGAGCTAACTATGGCTACACCTTC.

A few counts support this clone. This rearrangement joins TRBV9 to TRBJ1-1; D not certain. Trimming left V 3 bases short and J 0 bases short, with 12 bases between. Germline V gene lookup returns CDR1 SGDLS and CDR2 YYNGEE. The CDR3 has 15 amino acids. CDR3 loop: CASSGSPLLNTEAFF. For the CDR3, the DNA is TGTGCCAGCAGCGGGAGCCCCCTATTGAACACTGAAGCTTTCTTT.

This clone was counted between two and nine times. This chain links TRBV5-1 with TRBJ1-3; a possible D gene is TRBD1 (6 bases). CDR3 size: 15 residues. Germline values: CDR1 SGHRS, CDR2 YFSETQ. The germline V and J ends were trimmed by 0 bases and 4 bases, with 11 bases remaining between them. The CDR3 DNA reads as TGCGCCAGCAGCTTGGAGGGGGTAGCCGGAAACACCATATATTTT. Amino acids: CASSLEGVAGNTIYF.

The V call is TRBV5-5, the J call TRBJ2-7; 11 bases are a match to TRBD2. This CDR3 contains 15 residues. The V and J ends lost 4 bases and 3 bases, in that order; junction bases with no gene match: 6. Germline CDR1 and CDR2: SGHKS and YYEKEE (reference sequence). The CDR3 nucleotides are TGTGCCAGCAGCCGGTCTAGCGGGGGGTACTACGAGCAGTACTTC. Its translation is CASSRSSGGYYEQYF.